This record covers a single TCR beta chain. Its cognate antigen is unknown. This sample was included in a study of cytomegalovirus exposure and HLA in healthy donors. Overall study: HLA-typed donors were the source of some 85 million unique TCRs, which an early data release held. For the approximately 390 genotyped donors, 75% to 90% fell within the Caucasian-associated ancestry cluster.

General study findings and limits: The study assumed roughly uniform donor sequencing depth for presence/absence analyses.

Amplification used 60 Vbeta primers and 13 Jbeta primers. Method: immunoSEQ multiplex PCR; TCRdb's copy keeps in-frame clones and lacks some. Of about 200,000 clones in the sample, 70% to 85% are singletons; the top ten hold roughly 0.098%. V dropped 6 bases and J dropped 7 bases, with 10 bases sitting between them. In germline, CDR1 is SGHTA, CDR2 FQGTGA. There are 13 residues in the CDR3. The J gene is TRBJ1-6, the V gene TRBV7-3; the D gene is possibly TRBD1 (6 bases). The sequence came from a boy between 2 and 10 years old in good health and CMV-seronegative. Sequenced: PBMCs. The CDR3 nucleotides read TGTGCCAGCAGGATGGACAGAAATTCACCCCTCCACTTT. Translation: CASRMDRNSPLHF. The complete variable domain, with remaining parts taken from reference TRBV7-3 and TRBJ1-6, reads GAGVSQTPSNKVTEKGKYVELRCDPISGHTALYWYRQSLGQGPEFLIYFQGTGAADDSGLPNDRFFAVRPEGSVSTLKIQRTERGDSAVYLCASRMDRNSPLHFGNGTRLTVT.